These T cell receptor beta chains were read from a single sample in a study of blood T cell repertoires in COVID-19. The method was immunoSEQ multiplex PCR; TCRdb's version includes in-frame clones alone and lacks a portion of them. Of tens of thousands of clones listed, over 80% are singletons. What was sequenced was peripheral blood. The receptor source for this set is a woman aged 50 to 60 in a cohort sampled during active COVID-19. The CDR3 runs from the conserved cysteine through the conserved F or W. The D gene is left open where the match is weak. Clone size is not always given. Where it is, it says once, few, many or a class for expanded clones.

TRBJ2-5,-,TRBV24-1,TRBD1,CATARDREETQYF,TGTGCCACGGCAAGGGACAGGGAAGAGACCCAGTACTTC
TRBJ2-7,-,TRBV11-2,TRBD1,CASSQDREVFYEQYF,TGTGCCAGCAGCCAAGACAGGGAAGTTTTTTACGAGCAGTACTTC
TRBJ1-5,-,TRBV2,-,CASRWTEGNQPQHF,TGTGCCAGCCGTTGGACAGAAGGGAATCAGCCCCAGCATTTT
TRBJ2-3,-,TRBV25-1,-,CASSDGQTLTDTQYF,TGTGCCAGCAGTGACGGACAGACGCTCACAGATACGCAGTATTTT
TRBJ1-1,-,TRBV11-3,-,CASSLRRGGTEAFF,TGTGCCAGCAGCCTAAGGCGAGGGGGCACTGAAGCTTTCTTT
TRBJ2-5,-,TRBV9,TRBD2,CASSPSGGAETQYF,TGTGCCAGCAGCCCTAGCGGGGGGGCTGAGACCCAGTACTTC
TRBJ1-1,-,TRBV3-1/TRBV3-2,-,CASSQEGRPNTEAFF,TGTGCCAGCAGCCAAGAGGGCAGACCGAACACTGAAGCTTTCTTT
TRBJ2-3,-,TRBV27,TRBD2,CASRLSGLATDTQYF,TGTGCCAGCAGACTTAGCGGGCTAGCCACAGATACGCAGTATTTT
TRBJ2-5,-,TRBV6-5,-,CASSAYQGGETQYF,TGTGCCAGCAGCGCTTATCAGGGAGGAGAGACCCAGTACTTC
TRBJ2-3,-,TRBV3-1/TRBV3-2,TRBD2,CASSRRGTSGRAVPDTQYF,TGTGCCAGCAGCCGCCGGGGGACTAGCGGGAGGGCCGTCCCAGATACGCAGTATTTT
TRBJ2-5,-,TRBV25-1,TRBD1,CASSALLGGTGNPETQYF,TGTGCCAGCAGTGCCCTACTTGGGGGGACAGGGAATCCGGAGACCCAGTACTTC
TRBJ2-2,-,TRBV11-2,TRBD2,CASRPPGLVVGELFF,TGTGCCAGCAGACCTCCGGGACTAGTCGTAGGGGAGCTGTTTTTT
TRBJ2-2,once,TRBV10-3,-,CAIAPANTGELFF,TGTGCCATCGCCCCAGCGAACACCGGGGAGCTGTTTTTT
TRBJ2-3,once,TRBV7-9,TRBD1,CASSLGQGATQYF,TGTGCCAGCAGCTTAGGGCAGGGGGCTACGCAGTATTTT
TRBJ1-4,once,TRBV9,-,CASSVAGGNEKLFF,TGTGCCAGCAGCGTAGCGGGGGGGAATGAAAAACTGTTTTTT
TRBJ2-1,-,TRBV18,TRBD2,CASSRSGLAGAYYNEQFF,TGTGCCAGCTCACGATCGGGACTAGCGGGGGCTTACTACAATGAGCAGTTCTTC
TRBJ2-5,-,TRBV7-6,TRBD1,CASSPRTGGLETQYF,TGTGCCAGCAGCCCCAGGACAGGGGGCTTGGAGACCCAGTACTTC
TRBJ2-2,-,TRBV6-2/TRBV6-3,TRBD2,CASSSGRNTGELFF,TGTGCCAGCAGTAGCGGGAGAAACACCGGGGAGCTGTTTTTT
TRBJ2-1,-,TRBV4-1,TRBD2,CASSQERLAGSNEQFF,TGCGCCAGCAGCCAAGAACGGCTAGCGGGGTCCAATGAGCAGTTCTTC
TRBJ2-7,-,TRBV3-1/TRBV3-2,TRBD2,CASSQEVAWGGRDPYEQYF,TGTGCCAGCAGCCAAGAGGTAGCATGGGGCGGGAGGGATCCCTACGAGCAGTACTTC
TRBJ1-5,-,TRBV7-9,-,CASSDKGNQPQHF,TGTGCCAGCAGCGACAAGGGCAATCAGCCCCAGCATTTT
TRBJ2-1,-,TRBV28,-,CASSFPPIENEQFF,TGTGCCAGCAGTTTTCCCCCTATAGAAAATGAGCAGTTCTTC
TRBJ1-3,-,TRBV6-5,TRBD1,CASRGGQGGNTIYF,TGTGCCAGCAGGGGTGGACAGGGTGGAAACACCATATATTTT
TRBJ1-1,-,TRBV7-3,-,CASSPMGGRGRPAFF,TGTGCCAGCAGCCCCATGGGCGGCAGGGGACGACCAGCTTTCTTT
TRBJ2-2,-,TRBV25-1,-,CASGLAGVATGELFF,TGTGCCAGCGGGCTGGCAGGGGTAGCCACCGGGGAGCTGTTTTTT
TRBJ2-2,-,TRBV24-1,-,CATSAASGVLNTGELFF,TGTGCCACCAGTGCTGCGTCCGGGGTTCTGAACACCGGGGAGCTGTTTTTT
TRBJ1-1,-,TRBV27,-,CASRTTGNGNTEAFF,TGTGCCAGCAGGACAACAGGGAACGGGAACACTGAAGCTTTCTTT
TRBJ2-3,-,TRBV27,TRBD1,CASSRGQGAKGPDTQYF,TGTGCCAGCAGCCGGGGACAGGGGGCGAAGGGACCAGATACGCAGTATTTT
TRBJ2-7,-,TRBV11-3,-,CASSLEVGSYEQYF,TGTGCCAGCAGCTTAGAGGTCGGGAGTTACGAGCAGTACTTC
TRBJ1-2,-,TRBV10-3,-,CAISEGQDYGYTF,TGTGCCATCAGTGAGGGTCAGGACTATGGCTACACCTTC
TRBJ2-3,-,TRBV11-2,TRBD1,CASSWAGGPSTDTQYF,TGTGCCAGCAGCTGGGCAGGGGGCCCCAGCACAGATACGCAGTATTTT
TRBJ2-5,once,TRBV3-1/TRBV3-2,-,CASSQRAFSTAEETQYF,TGTGCCAGTTCGCAGAGGGCATTTTCAACTGCAGAAGAGACCCAGTACTTC
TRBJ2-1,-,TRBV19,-,CATSSYNEQFF,TGTGCCACCAGCTCCTACAATGAGCAGTTCTTC
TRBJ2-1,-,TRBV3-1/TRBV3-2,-,CASSQQTPGANLNEQFF,TGTGCCAGCAGCCAACAAACGCCAGGGGCAAATTTAAATGAGCAGTTCTTC
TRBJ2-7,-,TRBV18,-,CASSPIPGVRSYEQYF,TGTGCCAGCTCACCTATCCCCGGGGTGAGAAGCTACGAGCAGTACTTC